The 25 T cell receptor beta chains presented below share a single source sample, sequenced in a study of blood T cells in healthy people across ages. A second PCR of roughly 7 to 11 cycles used a sample-barcoded 5' primer and a J-beta primer mix. One entry per CDR3 protein results from TCRdb running MiXCR on the 5' RACE reads. The table records about 1.4 million distinct CDR3 sequences, roughly 60% of them present only once. Sequencing input: blood. The receptor source for this set is a man aged 18-30 years in good health.

V is TRBV4-1 and J is TRBJ2-7, with 9 bases fitting TRBD2. CDR1 and CDR2 from the germline V gene are MGHRA and YSYEKL. After removal of 2 bases from V and 7 bases from J, the junction contained 3 bases not matched to a gene. The length of the CDR3 is 13 residues. The CDR3 loop is CASSQYSGGEQYF. CDR3 coding DNA: TGCGCCAGCAGCCAATACAGCGGGGGGGAGCAGTACTTC.

This clonotype occurred once. Its ends do not fully match the called genes, so a read error is possible. This rearrangement joins TRBV9 to TRBJ1-2; no definite D call. This CDR3 comprises 13 residues. Germline CDR1 SGDLS, CDR2 YYNGEE. The CDR3 is CASSVGQNCGYTF. CDR3 coding DNA: TGTGCCAGCAGCGTAGGTCAGAACTGTGGCTACACCTTC. The full variable domain, in which reference TRBV9 and TRBJ1-2 provide the parts outside the CDR3, is DSGVTQTPKHLITATGQRVTLRCSPRSGDLSVYWYQQSLDQGLQFLIQYYNGEERAKGNILERFSAQQFPDLHSELNLSSLELGDSALYFCASSVGQNCGYTFGSGTRLTVV.

There are a few counts of this clonotype. The chain joins TRBV20-1 to TRBJ1-2; 9 bases agree with TRBD1. Trimming cost V 3 bases and J 7 bases; bases outside gene matches: 12. Germline V CDR1 and CDR2: DFQATT, SNEGSKA (reference sequence). This CDR3 is 15 amino acids long. The chain's CDR3 is CSASPPTRTGVGYTF. DNA for the CDR3: TGCAGTGCTAGCCCCCCAACGCGGACAGGGGTTGGCTACACCTTC.

This clonotype was counted between two and nine times. This rearrangement joins TRBV20-1 to TRBJ1-6; 8 positions match TRBD1. This CDR3 is 15 amino acids long. CDR1 and CDR2 (germline): DFQATT, SNEGSKA (reference sequence). Unmatched junction bases numbered 6, after V lost 0 bases and J lost 8 bases. CDR3 amino acids: CSARDWGTGDSPLHF. The CDR3 DNA is TGCAGTGCTAGAGATTGGGGGACAGGAGATTCACCCCTCCACTTT.

The rearrangement links TRBV6-5 to TRBJ2-1; D may be TRBD2 (6 bases). Trimming took 6 bases from V and 9 from J, leaving 18 bases between them. The length of the CDR3 is 14 residues. Per germline, CDR1 MNHEY and CDR2 SVGAGI. CDR3: CASRPGISGIEQFF. CDR3 coding DNA: TGTGCCAGCAGGCCCGGAATTAGCGGTATTGAGCAGTTCTTC.

The chain employs TRBV29-1 and TRBJ2-1; no definite D call. Per germline, CDR1 SQVTM and CDR2 ANQGSEA. CDR3 length: 15 amino acids. V lost 7 bases to trimming and J lost 6 bases, with 22 bases between them. The CDR3 loop reads CSAAPPGRTFNEQFF. CDR3 DNA: TGCAGCGCCGCCCCGCCGGGTAGGACGTTCAATGAGCAGTTCTTC.

The chain uses TRBV4-3 and TRBJ2-3; 12 bases fit TRBD2. The junction had 8 bases not matched to a gene; V was cut back by 0 bases and J by 4 bases. The V gene's germline CDR1 is LGHNA and CDR2 YSLEER. The CDR3 extends over 18 amino acids. DNA for the CDR3: TGCGCCAGCAGCCAAGATACCACTAGCGGGGGGCCAGCAGATACGCAGTATTTT. Amino acids: CASSQDTTSGGPADTQYF.

The rearrangement uses TRBV11-3 and TRBJ2-1, with D maybe TRBD2 (6 bases). Per germline, CDR1 SGHNT and CDR2 YENEEA. With 3 bases removed from V and 3 bases from J, the gap between germline ends came to 12 bases. The CDR3 is 15 residues long. CDR3 nucleotide sequence: TGTGCCAGCAGCTTTAGGGCTAGCGACTACAATGAGCAGTTCTTC. Translated: CASSFRASDYNEQFF.

This chain joins TRBV5-1 and TRBJ1-1, with D possibly being TRBD1 (6 bases). This CDR3 comprises 15 residues. Germline V gives CDR1 SGHRS, CDR2 YFSETQ. V was clipped by 4 bases and J by 3 bases, with 16 bases between them. The CDR3 protein is CASSGSTGGHTEAFF. The DNA for the CDR3 is TGCGCCAGCAGCGGGTCGACAGGCGGACACACTGAAGCTTTCTTT.

The CDR3 loop reads CASSLSGTGRNSPLHF. The CDR3 DNA follows: TGTGCCAGCAGCTTAAGTGGGACAGGGAGGAATTCACCCCTCCACTTT. The chain employs TRBV11-2 and TRBJ1-6, with 9 bases identical to TRBD1. Germline lookup yields CDR1 SGHAT and CDR2 FQNNGV. This CDR3 contains 16 residues. The trim removed 2 bases at V and 7 bases at J, leaving 6 bases unmatched.

V is TRBV4-1 and J is TRBJ1-1; no clear D gene. This CDR3 contains 14 residues. Germline V gene sequence: CDR1 MGHRA, CDR2 YSYEKL. V was clipped by 2 bases and J by 3 bases, with 10 bases between them. The CDR3 coding sequence is TGCGCCAGCAGCCAACCTGTGGGATACACTGAAGCTTTCTTT. Its protein is CASSQPVGYTEAFF.

The rearrangement links TRBV9 to TRBJ2-1, with D possibly matching TRBD2 (5 bases). CDR3 size: 15 residues. The germline CDR1 and CDR2 sequences are SGDLS and YYNGEE. Trimming cost V 0 bases and J 12 bases, with 19 bases left between them. The CDR3 bases are TGTGCCAGCAGCGTAGCTCTAGCACCCAACAGTGTGCAGTTCTTC. This encodes CASSVALAPNSVQFF. The whole variable domain, filled in from reference TRBV9 and TRBJ2-1, reads DSGVTQTPKHLITATGQRVTLRCSPRSGDLSVYWYQQSLDQGLQFLIQYYNGEERAKGNILERFSAQQFPDLHSELNLSSLELGDSALYFCASSVALAPNSVQFFGPGTRLTVL.

V gene TRBV29-1 combines with J gene TRBJ1-2, with a possible D match to TRBD1 (5 bases). CDR1 is SQVTM and CDR2 is ANQGSEA in the germline V gene. CDR3 size: 11 residues. CDR3 in DNA: TGCAACTCGGGGGTCGTGGATGGCTACACCTTC. As protein: CNSGVVDGYTF. Full variable domain (outside the CDR3, taken from reference TRBV29-1 and TRBJ1-2): SAVISQKPSRDICQRGTSLTIQCQVDSQVTMMFWYRQQPGQSLTLIATANQGSEATYESGFVIDKFPISRPNLTFSTLTVSNMSPEDSSIYLCNSGVVDGYTFGSGTRLTVV.

The gene calls are TRBV7-9 and TRBJ2-7; no reliable D call. The J call may not be correct, given that the DNA end is closer to TRBJ2-5. The CDR3 runs to 11 residues. Germline values: CDR1 SEHNR, CDR2 FQNEAQ (reference sequence). CDR3 coding DNA: TGTGCCAGCAAGTTTGGAGAGACCCAGTACTTC. As protein: CASKFGETQYF.

The chain employs TRBV20-1 and TRBJ2-1; D might be TRBD1 (6 bases). V dropped 5 bases and J dropped 1 base, with 9 bases sitting between them. The germline V gene has CDR1 DFQATT and CDR2 SNEGSKA (reference sequence). The CDR3 sequence is 13 residues long. The CDR3 DNA sequence: TGCAGTGCTGTAACAGGGTCCTACAATGAGCAGTTCTTC. Encoded protein: CSAVTGSYNEQFF.

This clonotype was counted only a few times. This chain joins TRBV3-1 and TRBJ2-7; 7 nucleotides line up with TRBD2. V was clipped by 2 bases and J by 2 bases; unmatched bases: 9. Germline CDR1 reads LGHDT; CDR2 reads YNNKEL (reference sequence). This CDR3 has 16 residues. CDR3 coding DNA: TGTGCCAGCAGCCAAAACGGGAGGCAGGTAGCCTACGAGCAGTACTTC. As protein: CASSQNGRQVAYEQYF.

CDR3: CARRRRAGQPQHF. CDR3 bases: TGTGCCAGAAGGCGGAGGGCTGGTCAGCCCCAGCATTTT. The rearrangement joins TRBV25-1 to TRBJ1-5; unclear D gene. Germline CDR1 and CDR2: MGHDK and SYGVNS. V gave up 9 bases and J gave up 6 bases, with 15 bases separating them. This CDR3 is built from 13 residues.

There are a few counts of this clonotype. This chain connects TRBV20-1 to TRBJ2-3; 9 bases agree with TRBD2. Trimming cost V 6 bases and J 3 bases; bases outside gene matches: 10. The CDR3 has 15 amino acids. Germline CDR1 and CDR2: DFQATT and SNEGSKA (reference sequence). CDR3 in DNA: TGCAGTGCCCCGAGGACTAGCGCGCAGACAGATACGCAGTATTTT. It is translated as CSAPRTSAQTDTQYF.

The V gene is TRBV5-5, the J gene TRBJ1-6; D is unclear. V lost 2 bases and J 6 bases, leaving 9 bases between the germline ends. The CDR3 runs to 14 residues. The germline V gene has CDR1 SGHKS and CDR2 YYEKEE (reference sequence). This CDR3 reads CASSLGLLNSPLHF. Here the CDR3 DNA reads TGTGCCAGCAGCTTAGGGCTTCTTAATTCACCCCTCCACTTT.

This clonotype showed up just a few times. The J gene is TRBJ2-7, the V gene TRBV7-8; 7 nucleotides align to TRBD2. Germline CDR1 reads SGHVS; CDR2 reads FQNEAQ. After removal of 1 base from V and 0 bases from J, the junction contained 9 bases not matched to a gene. CDR3 length: 17 amino acids. CDR3 in DNA: TGTGCCAGCAGCTTAGTTAGGGGCGGGAGTAGCTCCTACGAGCAGTACTTC. This gives the protein CASSLVRGGSSSYEQYF. Looking up the rest from reference TRBV7-8 and TRBJ2-7 gives the full variable domain: GAGVSQSPRYKVAKRGQDVALRCDPISGHVSLFWYQQALGQGPEFLTYFQNEAQLDKSGLPSDRFFAERPEGSVSTLKIQRTQQEDSAVYLCASSLVRGGSSSYEQYFGPGTRLTVT.

This clonotype was counted only a few times. The chain recombines TRBV7-2 with TRBJ1-2, with D unclear. V lost 5 bases and J lost 0, with 13 bases in between. Germline CDR1 is SGHTA and CDR2 is FQGNSA. This CDR3 has 15 amino acids. The CDR3 is CASSQAEMTNYGYTF. CDR3 in DNA: TGTGCCAGCAGCCAGGCGGAGATGACTAACTATGGCTACACCTTC.

In regard to this clonotype: Being one base from a much bigger clone, this may be a read error. V and J are TRBV20-1 and TRBJ2-7; tentative D call: TRBD1 (5 bases). CDR3 length equals 12 residues. Per germline, CDR1 DFQATT and CDR2 SNEGSKA (reference sequence). Here the CDR3 reads CGARDQGYEQYF. For the CDR3, the DNA is TGCGGTGCTAGAGATCAGGGTTACGAGCAGTACTTC.

The chain joins TRBV28 to TRBJ2-3; tentatively, D is TRBD2 (5 bases). This CDR3 is 17 amino acids long. Germline assignment: CDR1 MDHEN and CDR2 SYDVKM. V was shortened by 6 bases and J by 4 bases, with 23 bases between the two germline ends. This CDR3 reads CASRNAGFEGRADTQYF. In nucleotides, the CDR3 is TGTGCCAGCAGAAACGCGGGCTTTGAGGGCCGAGCAGATACGCAGTATTTT.

The rearrangement links TRBV7-9 to TRBJ2-1, with 11 positions matching TRBD2. V lost 1 base and J lost 0; bases outside the gene matches: 8. The V gene's germline CDR1 is SEHNR and CDR2 FQNEAQ (reference sequence). CDR3 size: 19 residues. CDR3 bases: TGTGCCAGCAGCTTAGTCGCTAGCGGGAGGTCGAGCTCCTACAATGAGCAGTTCTTC. This sequence encodes CASSLVASGRSSSYNEQFF.

V is TRBV29-1 and J is TRBJ2-7; 9 nucleotides line up with TRBD1. Germline CDR1 SQVTM, CDR2 ANQGSEA. This CDR3 region has 12 residues. V trimming: 7 bases; J trimming: 6 bases; junction bases outside the gene matches: 7. The CDR3 here is CSGWDRDVEQYF. For the CDR3, the DNA is TGCAGCGGGTGGGACAGGGACGTCGAGCAGTACTTC.